This paragraph covers one TCR beta chain sequence. The data belong to a study of blood T cell repertoires in COVID-19. Study at large: Acute-phase and convalescent COVID-19 samples originated in the United States, Italy and Spain.

In assigning cohorts, the study relied on participant-reported clinical history. Trimming took 6 bases from V and 0 from J; bases not matched to a gene: 4. This CDR3 is built from 14 residues. Per the germline V gene, CDR1 is LGHDT and CDR2 is YNNKEL (reference sequence). In the source study's methods: The authors estimated nucleated cell counts from reference gene primer amplification. Method: immunoSEQ multiplex PCR; TCRdb's copy keeps in-frame clones and lacks some. That table supplies the V and J calls and clone size; D and trimming were determined from the DNA. The sample carries approximately 240,000 clones, roughly 87% recorded once.

This sequence joins TRBV3-1 (or the pseudogene TRBV3-2) and TRBJ1-1; 7 positions agree with TRBD1. The sample comprised PBMCs or T cells enriched from blood (not recorded which). The clonotype comes from a woman aged 25 to 39 with acute COVID-19. The CDR3 DNA sequence: TGTGCCAGCAGTCGAGGGGGCGTGAACACTGAAGCTTTCTTT. It encodes CASSRGGVNTEAFF.